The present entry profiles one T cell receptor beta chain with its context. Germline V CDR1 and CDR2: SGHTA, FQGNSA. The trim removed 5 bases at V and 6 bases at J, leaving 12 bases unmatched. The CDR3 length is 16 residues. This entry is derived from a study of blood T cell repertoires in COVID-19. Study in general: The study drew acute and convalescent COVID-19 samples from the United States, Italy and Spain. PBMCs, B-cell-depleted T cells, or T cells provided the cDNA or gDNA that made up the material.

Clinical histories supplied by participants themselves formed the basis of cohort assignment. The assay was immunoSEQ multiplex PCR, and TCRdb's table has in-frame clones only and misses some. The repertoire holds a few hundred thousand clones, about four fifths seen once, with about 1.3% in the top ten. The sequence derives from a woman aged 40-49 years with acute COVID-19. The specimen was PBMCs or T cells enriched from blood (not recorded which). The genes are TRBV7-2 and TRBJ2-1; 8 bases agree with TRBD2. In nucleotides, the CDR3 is TGTGCCAGCAGCCCGATGGGGCGGGGGGCTACCAATGAGCAGTTCTTC. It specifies CASSPMGRGATNEQFF.